This T cell receptor (beta chain) stems from a study of control samples from healthy donors and cancer patients. The CDR3 has 13 amino acids. Trimming took 7 bases from V and 7 from J, leaving 14 bases between them. CDR1 LNHDA and CDR2 SQIVND come from the germline V gene (reference sequence). Sequencing was performed with immunoSEQ multiplex PCR; in TCRdb, only in-frame clones are kept and a portion is missing. The sample yields some 98,000 clones, 65% to 85% seen once. Sequencing was performed on PBMCs. The V gene is TRBV19, the J gene TRBJ1-5; D unclear. This sequence originates from a man aged 70 or older with lung cancer. Here the CDR3 DNA reads TGTGCCAGTAACAGCAAGGGCGGCCAGCCCCAGCATTTT. Amino acids: CASNSKGGQPQHF.